Each of the 29 T cell receptor beta chains below was sequenced from the same sample in a study of spatial heterogeneity in lung cancer. Documented time point: sample taken at primary tumor resection. Without sorting, whole RNA was sequenced from tumor, nontumor lung or frozen PBMC. TCRdb re-derived calls from the 5' RACE reads in MiXCR, one entry per CDR3 protein. The data show roughly 100,000 distinct CDR3 sequences, with 7.5% to 10% seen just once and 6.9% held by the top ten. The sequencing used PBMCs, collected at surgery. The origin of the receptors is a male donor with early-stage non-small cell lung cancer.

This clonotype has ten or more counts. V gene TRBV7-9 combines with J gene TRBJ1-1; 8 bases fit TRBD1. The CDR3 is 15 amino acids. The germline V gene encodes CDR1 SEHNR and CDR2 FQNEAQ (reference sequence). Losses at the gene ends were 5 bases for V and 4 bases for J; bases not matched to a gene: 9. The DNA for the CDR3 is TGTGCCAGCAGCCCAACGTTGGACAGGGCCACTGAAGCTTTCTTT. As protein: CASSPTLDRATEAFF.

This clonotype was recorded at least ten times. This chain uses TRBV29-1 with TRBJ1-1, with D perhaps matching TRBD1 (5 bases). Germline CDR1 is SQVTM and CDR2 is ANQGSEA. Trimming removed 7 bases at V and 0 bases at J, with 21 bases between. There are 16 residues in the CDR3. The DNA for the CDR3 is TGCAGCGCCGCCGGTGACAGAAGGACCATGAACACTGAAGCTTTCTTT. This sequence encodes CSAAGDRRTMNTEAFF.

The V gene is TRBV9, the J gene TRBJ1-3; D not certain. The CDR3 is made up of 17 amino acids. The ends were cut back, 3 bases at V and 1 base at J, with 17 bases in the middle. CDR1 is SGDLS, CDR2 YYNGEE, per germline. For the CDR3, the DNA is TGTGCCAGCAGCGCCGGATTATCCGCCGTTTCTGGAAACACCATATATTTT. Translating gives CASSAGLSAVSGNTIYF.

The chain has TRBV28 and TRBJ2-3, with D maybe TRBD2 (6 bases). Germline V CDR1 and CDR2: MDHEN, SYDVKM. V was trimmed by 4 bases and J by 3 bases, leaving 17 bases between them. CDR3 length: 16 amino acids. The CDR3 nucleotides are TGTGCCAGCAGTTCCTCAGCGGGCAAGAGTACAGATACGCAGTATTTT. Translated: CASSSSAGKSTDTQYF.

This clonotype was detected a few times. The chain recombines TRBV28 with TRBJ2-3, with D possibly matching TRBD2 (6 bases). The CDR3 consists of 18 residues. V lost 2 bases and J lost 1, with 19 bases in between. Germline V gene sequence: CDR1 MDHEN, CDR2 SYDVKM. CDR3 sequence reads: CASSLVWPGEGGTDTQYF. CDR3 nucleotides: TGTGCCAGCAGTTTAGTCTGGCCGGGGGAAGGGGGCACAGATACGCAGTATTTT.

This CDR3 is CASSARAISYEQYF. The CDR3 bases are TGTGCCAGCAGTGCCCGGGCAATCTCCTACGAGCAGTACTTC. J is TRBJ2-7 and V is TRBV2; D is undetermined. This CDR3 is 14 amino acids long. Germline CDR1 and CDR2: SNHLY and FYNNEI. Trimming pared 4 bases from V and 0 bases from J, leaving 10 bases between.

V usage is TRBV12-3 or TRBV12-4 and J usage is TRBJ1-1; D not certain. The CDR3 totals 14 residues. The germline V and J ends were trimmed by 3 bases and 1 base, with 9 bases remaining between them. CDR3 bases: TGTGCCAGCAGTTTTTCGGGCAAGAACACTGAAGCTTTCTTT. The encoded protein is CASSFSGKNTEAFF.

The sample holds many counts of this clonotype. This rearrangement joins TRBV5-1 to TRBJ2-1, with 7 bases matching TRBD2. J lost 1 base, V lost 0 bases, and 7 bases had no gene match. This CDR3 has 17 residues. Germline V gene data show CDR1 as SGHRS and CDR2 as YFSETQ. The DNA of the CDR3 is TGCGCCAGCAGCTTGGCCCACCTAGCGGCTTCCTACAATGAGCAGTTCTTC. It codes for CASSLAHLAASYNEQFF.

The V and J genes are TRBV5-4 and TRBJ2-6; 8 bases agree with TRBD2. This CDR3 has 16 amino acids. The ends lost 2 bases at V and 0 bases at J; junction bases unmatched: 1. Germline V gene data show CDR1 as SGHNT and CDR2 as YYREEE (reference sequence). The CDR3 protein is CASSFSGNSGANVLTF. Here the CDR3 DNA reads TGTGCCAGCAGCTTTAGCGGGAACTCTGGGGCCAACGTCCTGACTTTC.

The rearrangement joins TRBV7-9 to TRBJ2-5; no clear D gene. The CDR3 runs to 14 residues. Per germline, CDR1 SEHNR and CDR2 FQNEAQ (reference sequence). Trimming stripped 2 bases from V and 2 bases from J, with 9 bases between. CDR3 bases: TGTGCCAGCAGCTTACAGAGTACTCAAGAGACCCAGTACTTC. It encodes CASSLQSTQETQYF.

At least ten counts were recorded for this clonotype. The chain combines TRBV15 with TRBJ1-5, with no clear D. Trimming cost V 5 bases and J 4 bases, with 9 bases left between them. Germline V lookup: CDR1 LNHNV, CDR2 YYDKDF (reference sequence). This CDR3 has 13 amino acids. In DNA, the CDR3 is TGTGCCACCAGCTTGGAGCAGAATCAGCCCCAGCATTTT. Translated: CATSLEQNQPQHF.

This clonotype has ten or more counts. This chain connects TRBV29-1 to TRBJ2-1; 7 bases fit TRBD2. Germline loops: CDR1 SQVTM, CDR2 ANQGSEA. The CDR3 sequence is 15 residues long. V lost 6 bases to trimming and J lost 4 bases; unmatched junction nucleotides: 12. The CDR3, as DNA: TGCAGCGTCCCGGCCTCTAGCGGACAATACAATGAGCAGTTCTTC. Translated, it gives CSVPASSGQYNEQFF.

This clonotype was observed a few times. V usage is TRBV24-1 and J usage is TRBJ1-5; tentative D call: TRBD1 (6 bases). Germline loops: CDR1 KGHDR, CDR2 SFDVKD. V was trimmed by 6 bases and J by 2 bases, leaving 10 bases between them. This CDR3 is 14 amino acids long. CDR3 sequence (DNA): TGTGCCACCAGTAGGAACAGGGGCAATCAGCCCCAGCATTTT. It encodes CATSRNRGNQPQHF.

This clonotype was counted ten times or more. This chain links TRBV7-2 with TRBJ2-6; possibly TRBD2 for D (5 bases). V was clipped by 5 bases and J by 0 bases, with 17 bases between them. The CDR3 is made up of 18 amino acids. Germline CDR1 reads SGHTA; CDR2 reads FQGNSA. CDR3 DNA sequence: TGTGCCAGCAGCGCTAACGTGAGAGGGAGCTCTGGGGCCAACGTCCTGACTTTC. Protein: CASSANVRGSSGANVLTF. The whole variable domain, remainder taken from reference TRBV7-2 and TRBJ2-6, is GAGVSQSPSNKVTEKGKDVELRCDPISGHTALYWYRQSLGQGLEFLIYFQGNSAPDKSGLPSDRFSAERTGGSVSTLTIQRTQQEDSAVYLCASSANVRGSSGANVLTFGAGSRLTVL.

The V and J genes are TRBV25-1 and TRBJ1-3; TRBD1 matches at 8 bases. V gave up 3 bases and J gave up 2 bases; unmatched junction bases: 3. Germline V lookup: CDR1 MGHDK, CDR2 SYGVNS. This CDR3 region has 15 residues. Written as DNA, the CDR3 is TGTGCCAGCAGTGACACGACAGGGGCTGGAAACACCATATATTTT. As protein: CASSDTTGAGNTIYF.

This clonotype was picked up a small number of times. The chain has TRBV19 and TRBJ2-7; D is unresolved. This CDR3 has 14 residues. V lost 5 bases, J lost 1 base, and 12 bases lay in between. Germline CDR1 LNHDA, CDR2 SQIVND (reference sequence). CDR3: CASSHQTVSYEQYF. Here the CDR3 DNA reads TGTGCCAGTAGTCACCAGACGGTTTCCTACGAGCAGTACTTC.

This rearrangement joins TRBV28 to TRBJ1-5; D may be TRBD1 (6 bases). CDR3 length equals 13 residues. Germline V gives CDR1 MDHEN, CDR2 SYDVKM. V lost 6 bases and J lost 3, with 9 bases in between. In DNA, the CDR3 is TGTGCCAGCAGCACAGGGATCAATCAGCCCCAGCATTTT. Translation gives CASSTGINQPQHF. Full variable domain (rest looked up from reference TRBV28 and TRBJ1-5): DVKVTQSSRYLVKRTGEKVFLECVQDMDHENMFWYRQDPGLGLRLIYFSYDVKMKEKGDIPEGYSVSREKKERFSLILESASTNQTSMYLCASSTGINQPQHFGDGTRLSIL.

This clonotype was found many times. The chain links TRBV20-1 to TRBJ2-4; 8 bases are a match to TRBD2. This CDR3 is 17 amino acids long. Trimming at V came to 5 bases and at J to 1 base, leaving 13 bases not matched to a gene. CDR1 DFQATT and CDR2 SNEGSKA come from the germline V gene (reference sequence). This CDR3 is CSAPISRGGPAKNIQYF. The CDR3 DNA sequence: TGCAGTGCTCCCATCAGTCGGGGGGGGCCGGCCAAAAACATTCAGTACTTC.

The rearrangement links TRBV16 to TRBJ1-2, with a tentative D call TRBD1 (6 bases). Looked up from germline, CDR1 is KGHSY and CDR2 is FQNENV. The CDR3 has 15 residues. V gave up 1 base and J gave up 7 bases, with 16 bases separating them. In DNA, the CDR3 is TGTGCCAGCAGCCAATGGGGACAAAAGGATCGTGGCTACACCTTC. Translation: CASSQWGQKDRGYTF.

This clonotype was seen repeatedly, ten times or more. The chain uses TRBV20-1 and TRBJ2-7; 11 bases align to TRBD2. The V gene end was trimmed by 3 bases and the J gene end by 6 bases; junction bases not matched to a gene: 4. CDR1 is DFQATT, CDR2 SNEGSKA, per germline (reference sequence). This CDR3 spans 13 amino acids. CDR3 amino acids: CSASPGTSGEQYF. The CDR3 DNA follows: TGCAGTGCTAGCCCCGGGACTAGCGGCGAGCAGTACTTC.

In this sample, this clonotype turned up a few times. The CDR3 sequence: CASSPKLGQQETQYF. The CDR3 nucleotides read TGTGCCAGCTCACCAAAACTGGGACAGCAAGAGACCCAGTACTTC. The rearrangement links TRBV18 to TRBJ2-5, with 7 bases identical to TRBD1. In germline, CDR1 is KGHSH, CDR2 LQKENI. J was trimmed by 2 bases and V by 2 bases; bases with no gene match: 5. CDR3 length: 15 amino acids.

This clonotype was observed a few times. This chain connects TRBV12-3 or TRBV12-4 to TRBJ2-3; no reliable D call. The CDR3 length is 13 residues. V was shortened by 8 bases and J by 1 base, with 10 bases between the two germline ends. CDR3 sequence: CASRLDGTDTQYF. The CDR3 DNA is TGTGCCAGCCGATTGGATGGCACAGATACGCAGTATTTT.

This clonotype occurred a few times. The J gene is TRBJ2-1, the V gene TRBV15; 8 bases map to TRBD2. The CDR3 has 15 amino acids. Trimming took 5 bases from V and 4 from J; bases not matched to a gene: 7. CDR1 and CDR2 from the germline V gene are LNHNV and YYDKDF (reference sequence). The CDR3, as DNA: TGTGCCACCAGCCCTCGACTAGCGCCGTACAATGAGCAGTTCTTC. Translating gives CATSPRLAPYNEQFF.

Relative to its sample, this clonotype is medium-sized. V gene TRBV19 combines with J gene TRBJ2-1; no clear D gene. V lost 1 base and J lost 0, with 7 bases in between. This CDR3 contains 15 residues. Looked up from germline, CDR1 is LNHDA and CDR2 is SQIVND (reference sequence). CDR3 in amino acids: CASSIGLNSYNEQFF. CDR3 nucleotides: TGTGCCAGTAGTATAGGGCTTAACTCCTACAATGAGCAGTTCTTC.

The rearrangement joins TRBV6-5 to TRBJ2-5; D is perhaps TRBD1 (6 bases). The length of the CDR3 is 14 residues. Trimming cost V 5 bases and J 3 bases, with 13 bases left between them. Germline assignment: CDR1 MNHEY and CDR2 SVGAGI. CDR3 bases: TGTGCCAGCAGTCCTTGGACAGCAGAAGAGACCCAGTACTTC. It translates to CASSPWTAEETQYF.

The chain is built from TRBV25-1 and TRBJ1-4; TRBD1 matches 7 bases. The CDR3 sequence is 15 residues long. Germline CDR1 reads MGHDK; CDR2 reads SYGVNS. V gave up 2 bases and J gave up 7 bases; unmatched junction bases: 7. The CDR3 loop is CASSEEGGGFEKLFF. DNA for the CDR3: TGTGCCAGCAGTGAAGAAGGGGGCGGGTTTGAAAAACTGTTTTTT.

This clonotype was picked up many times. The V gene is TRBV6-1, the J gene TRBJ2-3, with 8 bases aligning to TRBD1. The CDR3 runs 15 residues. CDR1 is MNHNS, CDR2 SASEGT, per germline. Trimming at V came to 5 bases and at J to 1 base, leaving 5 bases not matched to a gene. The CDR3 DNA sequence: TGTGCCAGCAGTACAGGGGGTAGTGGCACAGATACGCAGTATTTT. Amino acid sequence: CASSTGGSGTDTQYF.

This chain links TRBV29-1 with TRBJ2-2; no reliable D call. The CDR3 totals 13 residues. V was shortened by 7 bases and J by 1 base, with 10 bases between the two germline ends. The germline CDR1 and CDR2 sequences are SQVTM and ANQGSEA. Here the CDR3 DNA reads TGCAGCGGTCAGGTCTTGAACACCGGGGAGCTGTTTTTT. This encodes CSGQVLNTGELFF.

This clonotype has just a few counts. This chain connects TRBV7-2 to TRBJ2-2; D gene unclear. The germline gives CDR1 SGHTA, CDR2 FQGNSA. The CDR3 is 13 residues long. V dropped 5 bases and J dropped 3 bases, with 7 bases sitting between them. The CDR3 coding sequence is TGTGCCAGCAGCCCCCAGCACACCGGGGAGCTGTTTTTT. Translated, it gives CASSPQHTGELFF.